This TCR beta chain was captured by sequencing in a study of cytomegalovirus exposure and HLA in healthy donors. Per germline, CDR1 SQVTM and CDR2 ANQGSEA. The V and J ends lost 4 bases and 3 bases, in that order; junction bases with no gene match: 6. CDR3 length: 15 amino acids. Whole-study findings and limits: Cytomegalovirus-associated TCR beta chains were listed, numbering 150 to 200. An analysis was carried out at a later point. It showed that HLA-associated TCR beta chains were more clonally expanded than equally common non-associated chains.

In the case of this clone: What it binds is not known.

Healthy individuals who donated bone marrow served as the donors. The primer mix had 60 Vbeta and 13 Jbeta primers. Generated by immunoSEQ multiplex PCR, the TCRdb table keeps only in-frame clones and is missing some. The table records 110,000 or so clones, about 86% of them present only once. The chain links TRBV29-1 to TRBJ2-3; TRBD2 matches at 11 bases. The source of this sequence is a young woman in good health and CMV-seronegative. Sequenced sample: PBMCs. For the CDR3, the DNA is TGCAGCGTTGGGTCTAGCGGGAGGACGACAGATACGCAGTATTTT. Translated, it gives CSVGSSGRTTDTQYF.